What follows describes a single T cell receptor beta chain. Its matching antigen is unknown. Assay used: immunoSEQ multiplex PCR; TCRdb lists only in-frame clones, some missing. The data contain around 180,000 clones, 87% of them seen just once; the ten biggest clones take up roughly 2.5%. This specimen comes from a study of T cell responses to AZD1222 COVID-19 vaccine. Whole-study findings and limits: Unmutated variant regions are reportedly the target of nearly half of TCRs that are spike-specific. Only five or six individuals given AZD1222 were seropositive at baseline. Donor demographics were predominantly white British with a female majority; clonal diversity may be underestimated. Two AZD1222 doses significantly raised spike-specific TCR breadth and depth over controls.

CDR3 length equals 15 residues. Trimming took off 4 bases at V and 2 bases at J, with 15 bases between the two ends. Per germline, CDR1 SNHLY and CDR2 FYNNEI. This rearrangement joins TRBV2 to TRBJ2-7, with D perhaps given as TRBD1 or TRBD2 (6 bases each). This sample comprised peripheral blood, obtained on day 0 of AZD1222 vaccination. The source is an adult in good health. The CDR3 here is CASSVSGGGTYEQYF. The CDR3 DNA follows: TGTGCCAGCAGTGTCAGTGGAGGGGGGACCTACGAGCAGTACTTC.